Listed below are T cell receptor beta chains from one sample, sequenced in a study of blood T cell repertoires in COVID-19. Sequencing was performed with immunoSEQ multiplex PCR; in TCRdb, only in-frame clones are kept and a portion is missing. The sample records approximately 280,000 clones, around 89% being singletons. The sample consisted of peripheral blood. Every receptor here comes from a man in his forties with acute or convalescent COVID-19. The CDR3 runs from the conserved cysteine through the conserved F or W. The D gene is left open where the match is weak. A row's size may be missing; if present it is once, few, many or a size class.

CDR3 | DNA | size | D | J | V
CSVGVREETQYF | TGCAGCGTTGGAGTCAGGGAAGAGACCCAGTACTTC | . | . | TRBJ2-5 | TRBV29-1
CASSSPGSDTDQPQHF | TGTGCCAGCAGCTCCCCCGGATCAGACACTGATCAGCCCCAGCATTTT | once | . | TRBJ1-5 | TRBV7-9
CASKTGFGTEAFF | TGTGCCAGCAAGACAGGGTTTGGGACTGAAGCTTTCTTT | once | TRBD1 | TRBJ1-1 | TRBV5-8
CASSLAGDQPQHF | TGTGCCAGCTCACTGGCAGGGGATCAGCCCCAGCATTTT | . | . | TRBJ1-5 | TRBV18
CASSPIDIAGNTIYF | TGTGCCAGTAGTCCCATTGACATCGCAGGAAACACCATATATTTT | . | . | TRBJ1-3 | TRBV19
CAWTRAGHLYGYTF | TGTGCCTGGACCCGGGCGGGGCACCTCTATGGCTACACCTTC | . | . | TRBJ1-2 | TRBV30
CASSSTVHSYNEQFF | TGCGCCAGCAGCTCGACAGTCCACTCCTACAATGAGCAGTTCTTC | . | . | TRBJ2-1 | TRBV5-1
CAISELASGVFSYNEQFF | TGTGCCATCAGTGAGTTGGCTAGCGGGGTGTTCTCCTACAATGAGCAGTTCTTC | . | TRBD2 | TRBJ2-1 | TRBV10-3
CASSLEGGESYGYTF | TGTGCCAGCAGCTTGGAAGGGGGCGAATCCTATGGCTACACCTTC | . | TRBD1 | TRBJ1-2 | TRBV5-4
CASSSYSSTDTQYF | TGTGCCAGCAGCTCCTACAGCAGCACAGATACGCAGTATTTT | . | . | TRBJ2-3 | TRBV5-5
CASTIGQKNTEAFF | TGTGCCAGCACCATAGGACAGAAGAACACTGAAGCTTTCTTT | . | . | TRBJ1-1 | TRBV11-2
CASSQLAGVGDTQYF | TGTGCCAGTAGCCAGCTAGCGGGGGTAGGAGATACGCAGTATTTT | . | TRBD2 | TRBJ2-3 | TRBV19
CASSPISQGNTGELFF | TGTGCCAGCTCACCTATCTCACAGGGGAACACCGGGGAGCTGTTTTTT | . | . | TRBJ2-2 | TRBV18
CASRTGTGFSPLHF | TGCGCCAGCAGGACCGGGACAGGTTTTTCACCCCTCCACTTT | . | TRBD1 | TRBJ1-6 | TRBV10-2
CASSWSGGGITEAFF | TGTGCCAGCAGCTGGTCGGGAGGGGGAATCACTGAAGCTTTCTTT | . | . | TRBJ1-1 | TRBV11-2
CASSSGFGTEAFF | TGTGCCAGCAGTTCAGGGTTTGGAACTGAAGCTTTCTTT | . | . | TRBJ1-1 | TRBV6-5
CASSLGLSSYNEQFF | TGTGCCAGCAGCCTCGGGTTAAGCTCCTACAATGAGCAGTTCTTC | . | . | TRBJ2-1 | TRBV6-4
CASSLQDRVGKLFF | TGCGCCAGCAGCTTACAGGACAGGGTTGGAAAACTGTTTTTT | . | TRBD1 | TRBJ1-4 | TRBV5-1
CASSTSGYYNEQFF | TGCGCCAGCAGCACCTCAGGATATTACAATGAGCAGTTCTTC | . | . | TRBJ2-1 | TRBV5-1
CASSPDRGTEKLFF | TGCGCCAGCAGCCCAGACAGGGGGACGGAAAAACTGTTTTTT | . | TRBD1 | TRBJ1-4 | TRBV5-1
CASSPSNSYEQYF | TGCGCCAGCAGTCCTTCTAATTCCTACGAGCAGTACTTC | . | . | TRBJ2-7 | TRBV5-1
CASSPKGASLHF | TGTGCCAGCAGCCCGAAAGGGGCATCTTTACATTTT | . | . | TRBJ1-3 | TRBV5-4
CASSLLGLGGGTEAFF | TGCGCCAGCAGCTTGTTGGGGCTAGGTGGTGGCACTGAAGCTTTCTTT | . | . | TRBJ1-1 | TRBV5-1
CASPVAKRVAFF | TGTGCCAGCCCCGTGGCTAAGAGGGTAGCTTTCTTT | . | . | TRBJ1-1 | TRBV11-3
CAWSRGTGLNYGYTF | TGTGCCTGGAGTCGAGGGACAGGGCTTAACTATGGCTACACCTTC | . | TRBD1 | TRBJ1-2 | TRBV30
CASRRNLRSEAFF | TGTGCCAGCAGGAGGAACCTACGGTCTGAAGCTTTCTTT | . | . | TRBJ1-1 | TRBV2
CATGVGNTIYF | TGTGCCACCGGAGTAGGAAACACCATATATTTT | . | . | TRBJ1-3 | TRBV24-1
CASSYSSPGTGYGYTF | TGTGCCAGCAGTTACTCGAGTCCGGGGACAGGGTATGGCTACACCTTC | once | TRBD1 | TRBJ1-2 | TRBV6-6
CASGSFRGSSDQPQHF | TGTGCTAGTGGATCTTTTAGGGGTTCTTCGGATCAGCCCCAGCATTTT | . | . | TRBJ1-5 | TRBV12-5
CASSFMGTGAGYTF | TGTGCCAGCAGCTTCATGGGGACAGGAGCTGGCTACACCTTC | . | TRBD1 | TRBJ1-2 | TRBV5-4
CASTLTGVGSGANVLTF | TGTGCCAGCACCCTGACAGGGGTCGGGTCTGGGGCCAACGTCCTGACTTTC | . | TRBD1 | TRBJ2-6 | TRBV4-2
CASSLYGDTQYF | TGTGCCAGCAGCTTATACGGAGATACGCAGTATTTT | few | . | TRBJ2-3 | TRBV7-2
CATSDRVAYGYTF | TGTGCCACCTCGGACAGGGTGGCCTATGGCTACACCTTC | . | TRBD1 | TRBJ1-2 | TRBV25-1
CASSEDRGYGYTF | TGCGCCAGCAGTGAGGACAGGGGCTATGGCTACACCTTC | once | TRBD1 | TRBJ1-2 | TRBV10-1
CASSQDGRVSAFF | TGTGCCAGCAGCCAAGACGGCAGGGTGAGTGCTTTCTTT | . | . | TRBJ1-1 | TRBV4-2
CASTLQGARQPQHF | TGTGCCAGCACCTTACAGGGGGCAAGGCAGCCCCAGCATTTT | . | TRBD1 | TRBJ1-5 | TRBV2
CASSLELYNEQFF | TGCGCCAGCAGCTTGGAGCTCTACAATGAGCAGTTCTTC | once | . | TRBJ2-1 | TRBV5-1
CASSEEDRANYGYTF | TGTGCCAGCAGTGAGGAGGACAGGGCTAACTATGGCTACACCTTC | . | TRBD1 | TRBJ1-2 | TRBV6-1
CASSLLSGGAGTDTQYF | TGTGCCAGCAGCCTACTAAGCGGGGGGGCAGGGACAGATACGCAGTATTTT | . | TRBD2 | TRBJ2-3 | TRBV5-6
CASSPTGIYGYTF | TGTGCCAGCAGCCCAACGGGGATCTATGGCTACACCTTC | . | . | TRBJ1-2 | TRBV9
CASSTGTHAVYEQYF | TGTGCCAGCAGCACCGGGACTCACGCTGTCTACGAGCAGTACTTC | . | . | TRBJ2-7 | TRBV4-2
CASISLAGLYEQYF | TGTGCCAGCATCTCCTTAGCTGGTCTATACGAGCAGTACTTC | . | . | TRBJ2-7 | TRBV2
CASSEERNVGKAFF | TGTGCCAGCAGTGAGGAGCGAAACGTCGGGAAAGCTTTCTTT | . | . | TRBJ1-1 | TRBV2
CASSQGQSDYGYTF | TGCGCCAGCAGCCAGGGACAGTCAGACTATGGCTACACCTTC | . | TRBD1 | TRBJ1-2 | TRBV5-1
CASSLVRGPTPYGYTF | TGTGCCAGCAGCTTAGTAAGGGGGCCAACTCCCTATGGCTACACCTTC | . | TRBD1 | TRBJ1-2 | TRBV11-2
CASSPAGLAGGPSEQFF | TGTGCCAGCAGCCCCGCGGGACTAGCGGGGGGGCCAAGTGAGCAGTTCTTC | once | TRBD2 | TRBJ2-1 | TRBV3-1/TRBV3-2
CSASLQVGSTDTQYF | TGCAGTGCTAGTCTCCAGGTTGGTAGCACAGATACGCAGTATTTT | . | . | TRBJ2-3 | TRBV20-1
CASSSLAGGIYNEQFF | TGTGCCAGCAGCTCCTTAGCGGGGGGAATCTACAATGAGCAGTTCTTC | . | TRBD2 | TRBJ2-1 | TRBV5-6
CASSRPPANEKLFF | TGTGCCAGCAGTCGTCCTCCGGCTAATGAAAAACTGTTTTTT | . | . | TRBJ1-4 | TRBV2
CASSPLGASVGARGYTF | TGTGCCAGCAGCCCCTTGGGAGCGTCCGTGGGGGCGCGTGGCTACACCTTC | . | . | TRBJ1-2 | TRBV7-2
CASSKGRGQPQHF | TGTGCCAGCAGCAAAGGACGGGGACAGCCCCAGCATTTT | once | . | TRBJ1-5 | TRBV7-2
CASSLSGGEDQPQHF | TGTGCCAGCAGCTTATCAGGGGGCGAGGATCAGCCCCAGCATTTT | . | TRBD1 | TRBJ1-5 | TRBV11-2
CASRLGPDGGQPQHF | TGTGCCAGCAGACTGGGGCCGGACGGCGGACAGCCCCAGCATTTT | . | . | TRBJ1-5 | TRBV7-8
CASSSDTLNTEAFF | TGCGCCAGCAGCTCCGACACCTTGAACACTGAAGCTTTCTTT | . | . | TRBJ1-1 | TRBV5-1
CASSQDFSPAPLHF | TGTGCCAGCAGCCAGGACTTCAGTCCCGCACCCCTCCACTTT | . | . | TRBJ1-6 | TRBV3-1/TRBV3-2
CASKFSGQGVSGYTF | TGTGCCAGTAAATTTTCGGGACAGGGGGTTAGTGGCTACACCTTC | . | TRBD1 | TRBJ1-2 | TRBV19
CASRIWSGTEAFF | TGTGCCAGCAGGATATGGAGCGGCACTGAAGCTTTCTTT | . | . | TRBJ1-1 | TRBV12-3/TRBV12-4